The present entry profiles one T cell receptor (beta chain) with its context. The data originate from a study of human T cells and chemical hapten exposure. Overall study context: During the approximately 23-week study period, patients had diphenylcyclopropenone applied to the scalp every week.

Individual cDNA molecules had unique molecular identifiers attached to them by the library. Via MiXCR, TCRdb re-called the RACE reads, giving one row per CDR3 protein. This table holds about 340,000 distinct CDR3 sequences, under 9% found once. V lost 6 bases and J 5 bases, leaving 22 bases between the germline ends. The CDR3 extends over 16 amino acids. Germline assignment: CDR1 SGHAT and CDR2 FQNNGV. The time point: patch test 1, 2 weeks after DPC sensitization. Treatment defined: therapeutic diphenylcyclopropenone sensitization with weekly scalp DPC. The study drew its donors from alopecia patients who were 18 to 70 years old and suitable for DPC.

The starting material was whole blood, obtained in connection with sensitization to the hapten diphenylcyclopropenone (DPC). This sequence was found in a woman aged 18-29 years with alopecia areata. Some clones in this sample may be carry-over from other donors' samples. V and J are TRBV11-2 and TRBJ2-5; D might be TRBD1 (8 bases). CDR3 amino acids: CASSPDREGLGETQYF. As DNA, the CDR3 is TGTGCCAGCAGTCCGGACAGGGAGGGCTTGGGTGAGACCCAGTACTTC. Supplemented by reference TRBV11-2 and TRBJ2-5, the full variable domain reads EAGVAQSPRYKIIEKRQSVAFWCNPISGHATLYWYQQILGQGPKLLIQFQNNGVVDDSQLPKDRFSAERLKGVDSTLKIQPAKLEDSAVYLCASSPDREGLGETQYFGPGTRLLVL.